These 25 T cell receptor beta chains originate from one sample sequenced in a study of OX40 agonist ivuxolimab in advanced cancers. Library preparation used the immunoSEQ multiplex PCR assay. The clones in this table, taken by TCRdb from immuneACCESS, are in-frame only. Not every clone is retained; where verified, under half of the shortfall comes from an unresolved V gene, and the cause of the rest is unknown. This sample lists about 80,000 clones; 85% to 95% were detected once. 0.55% to 0.7% of the sample belongs to the ten largest clones. Source: CD4+ or CD8+ T cells sorted from blood, taken in a trial of the OX40 agonist ivuxolimab. Receptor source: an adult with an advanced solid tumor such as melanoma, head and neck, liver or kidney cancer.

The CDR3 region is CASSIASGSSTDTQYF. The CDR3 DNA follows: TGTGCCAGTAGTATCGCTTCTGGATCTAGCACAGATACGCAGTATTTT. The chain employs TRBV19 and TRBJ2-3; the D is unclear. From germline, CDR1 is LNHDA and CDR2 SQIVND (reference sequence). CDR3 length: 16 amino acids. V lost 3 bases, J lost 0 bases, and 13 bases lay in between. The entire variable domain, with the rest obtained from reference TRBV19 and TRBJ2-3, is as follows: DGGITQSPKYLFRKEGQNVTLSCEQNLNHDAMYWYRQDPGQGLRLIYYSQIVNDFQKGDIAEGYSVSREKKESFPLTVTSAQKNPTAFYLCASSIASGSSTDTQYFGPGTRLTVL.

The J gene is TRBJ2-7, the V gene TRBV6-1, with TRBD2 matching over 13 bases. Trimming at V came to 7 bases and at J to 5 bases, leaving 8 bases not matched to a gene. The CDR3 covers 15 residues. Germline V gene lookup returns CDR1 MNHNS and CDR2 SASEGT. The CDR3 DNA sequence: TGTGCCAGCACTAAGGCGACTAGCGGGAGGCACGAGCAGTACTTC. Amino acid sequence: CASTKATSGRHEQYF.

J is TRBJ2-3 and V is TRBV2; 10 nucleotides match TRBD2. Losses at the gene ends were 4 bases for V and 0 bases for J; bases not matched to a gene: 10. Per the germline V gene, CDR1 is SNHLY and CDR2 is FYNNEI. The CDR3 runs 18 residues. Written as DNA, the CDR3 is TGTGCCAGCAGTGGGTCAGGAGCGGGAGGGCGTAGCACAGATACGCAGTATTTT. It translates to CASSGSGAGGRSTDTQYF. Drawing the rest from reference TRBV2 and TRBJ2-3, the complete variable domain is EPEVTQTPSHQVTQMGQEVILRCVPISNHLYFYWYRQILGQKVEFLVSFYNNEISEKSEIFDDQFSVERPDGSNFTLKIRSTKLEDSAMYFCASSGSGAGGRSTDTQYFGPGTRLTVL.

This chain uses TRBV7-2 with TRBJ1-2, with D unclear. The CDR3 contains 15 residues. V was pared by 2 bases and J by 7 bases, with 17 bases between. CDR1 is SGHTA and CDR2 is FQGNSA in the germline V gene. CDR3 bases: TGTGCCAGCAGCTTAATCCGAACGGAGGAACGTGGCTACACCTTC. Translating gives CASSLIRTEERGYTF.

The V call is TRBV9, the J call TRBJ2-5; possibly TRBD2 for D (6 bases). The germline CDR1 and CDR2 sequences are SGDLS and YYNGEE. V lost 1 base and J lost 2, with 12 bases in between. The CDR3 extends over 15 amino acids. The CDR3 DNA follows: TGTGCCAGCAGCGTATCACCGACTAGACAAGAGACCCAGTACTTC. Translated, it gives CASSVSPTRQETQYF.

V gene TRBV11-2 combines with J gene TRBJ2-3; tentatively, D is TRBD2 (6 bases). Germline lookup yields CDR1 SGHAT and CDR2 FQNNGV. This CDR3 has 15 residues. With 5 bases removed from V and 4 bases from J, the gap between germline ends came to 16 bases. CDR3 DNA: TGTGCCAGCAGCCGAGCTCGACTAGAGCCAGATACGCAGTATTTT. Protein sequence: CASSRARLEPDTQYF.

The V and J genes are TRBV7-6 and TRBJ1-1; 9 bases line up with TRBD1. The V gene end was trimmed by 2 bases and the J gene end by 7 bases; junction bases not matched to a gene: 8. The CDR3 loop spans 15 amino acids. Per germline, CDR1 SGHVS and CDR2 FNYEAQ. CDR3 nucleotides: TGTGCCAGCAGCTTAAGGGGACAGGGCGAGAGTGAAGCTTTCTTT. Encoded protein: CASSLRGQGESEAFF.

About this clone: This CDR3 is also generated by other DNA sequences in the sample. The V and J genes are TRBV7-2 and TRBJ1-2, with 7 bases lining up with TRBD1. The CDR3 contains 16 residues. The V and J ends lost 5 bases and 6 bases, in that order; junction bases with no gene match: 15. Germline CDR1 reads SGHTA; CDR2 reads FQGNSA. The CDR3 DNA is TGTGCCAGCAGCATCTCACAGGGGTTGGAGGTTCATGGCTACACCTTC. Translation gives CASSISQGLEVHGYTF.

The V gene is TRBV5-6, the J gene TRBJ1-2; 7 nucleotides align to TRBD1. The V gene's germline CDR1 is SGHDT and CDR2 YYEEEE. J gave up 1 base and V 4 bases, and 4 bases lay outside the gene matches. The CDR3 is made up of 14 amino acids. The CDR3 here is CASSRGQINYGYTF. As DNA, the CDR3 is TGTGCCAGCAGCAGGGGACAGATTAACTATGGCTACACCTTC.

The chain carries TRBV9 and TRBJ2-4; the D gene is possibly TRBD2 (6 bases). V was pared by 0 bases and J by 3 bases, with 13 bases between. Looked up from germline, CDR1 is SGDLS and CDR2 is YYNGEE. CDR3 length: 16 amino acids. This CDR3 is CASSVGRADGKNIQYF. The CDR3, as DNA: TGTGCCAGCAGCGTAGGGAGGGCGGACGGCAAAAACATTCAGTACTTC.

The V call is TRBV10-2, the J call TRBJ2-3; D gene uncertain. Trimming cost V 7 bases and J 0 bases, with 8 bases left between them. CDR3 length equals 13 residues. The germline gives CDR1 WSHSY, CDR2 SAAADI. CDR3 sequence reads: CASNHPSTDTQYF. The CDR3 nucleotides read TGCGCCAGCAATCATCCTAGCACAGATACGCAGTATTTT.

The chain combines TRBV19 with TRBJ2-5, with TRBD2 as a possible D gene (5 bases). The CDR3 is 15 amino acids. The germline CDR1 and CDR2 sequences are LNHDA and SQIVND (reference sequence). The ends were cut back, 6 bases at V and 4 bases at J, with 18 bases in the middle. The DNA for the CDR3 is TGTGCCAGTAGCCCCGGAGGACGGGTGGTAGAGACCCAGTACTTC. It encodes CASSPGGRVVETQYF.

This clone was detected once. V usage is TRBV15 and J usage is TRBJ2-3; 8 nucleotides line up with TRBD1. The CDR3 covers 18 residues. The junction had 9 bases not matched to a gene; V was cut back by 0 bases and J by 1 base. Germline V gives CDR1 LNHNV, CDR2 YYDKDF (reference sequence). The CDR3 reads CATSRDRTGTGGTDTQYF. CDR3 nucleotide sequence: TGTGCCACCAGCAGAGACCGGACCGGGACAGGAGGCACAGATACGCAGTATTTT.

CDR3 bases: TGTGCCAGCAGCCTTCCACTAGCGGGATCAAACATTCAGTACTTC. This codes for CASSLPLAGSNIQYF. V and J are TRBV7-2 and TRBJ2-4; 10 nucleotides agree with TRBD2. Germline assignment: CDR1 SGHTA and CDR2 FQGNSA. The ends lost 5 bases at V and 6 bases at J; junction bases unmatched: 7. CDR3 length: 15 amino acids.

The genes are TRBV28 and TRBJ1-2; 9 bases line up with TRBD1. Germline V CDR1 and CDR2: MDHEN, SYDVKM. The CDR3 is 15 amino acids. The ends lost 5 bases at V and 4 bases at J; junction bases unmatched: 8. DNA for the CDR3: TGTGCCAGCAGTCTACCGGGACAGGGTTCCTATGGCTACACCTTC. This sequence encodes CASSLPGQGSYGYTF.

This chain joins TRBV19 and TRBJ1-1; tentatively, D is TRBD1 (5 bases). The CDR3 has 16 amino acids. V lost 6 bases to trimming and J lost 1 base, with 18 bases between them. Germline V lookup: CDR1 LNHDA, CDR2 SQIVND (reference sequence). CDR3 loop: CASRLWGSHANTEAFF. The DNA for the CDR3 is TGTGCCAGTAGGTTGTGGGGCAGCCACGCGAACACTGAAGCTTTCTTT.

The CDR3 nucleotides are TGTGCCAGCAGCCGCCGGCAGGGGGAGGATTATGGCTACACCTTC. As protein: CASSRRQGEDYGYTF. This chain connects TRBV27 to TRBJ1-2; TRBD1 agrees at 7 bases. The germline V gene has CDR1 MNHEY and CDR2 SMNVEV (reference sequence). V shed 6 bases and J 5 bases; nucleotides not matched to a gene: 12. The CDR3 covers 15 residues.

This chain joins TRBV11-3 and TRBJ2-1, with D perhaps matching TRBD2 (6 bases). This CDR3 has 14 amino acids. Trimming pared 0 bases from V and 8 bases from J, leaving 11 bases between. Germline V lookup: CDR1 SGHNT, CDR2 YENEEA. DNA for the CDR3: TGTGCCAGCAGCTTAGACCGACTAGTTTATGAGCAGTTCTTC. Its protein is CASSLDRLVYEQFF.

This chain links TRBV29-1 with TRBJ2-7, with D uncertain. The CDR3 covers 12 residues. V lost 5 bases, J lost 5 bases, and 13 bases lay in between. The germline V gene has CDR1 SQVTM and CDR2 ANQGSEA. CDR3 loop: CSVTPHDNEQYF. In DNA, the CDR3 is TGCAGCGTTACCCCTCATGATAACGAGCAGTACTTC.

This chain uses TRBV19 with TRBJ1-1; the D gene is possibly TRBD1 (5 bases). From germline, CDR1 is LNHDA and CDR2 SQIVND (reference sequence). The CDR3 is 14 residues long. V dropped 3 bases and J dropped 2 bases, with 10 bases sitting between them. This CDR3 reads CASSIRGRNTEAFF. The CDR3 DNA reads as TGTGCCAGTAGTATTCGGGGGAGAAACACTGAAGCTTTCTTT.

The rearrangement links TRBV19 to TRBJ1-1; weak D call: TRBD1 (5 bases). Trimming stripped 10 bases from V and 4 bases from J, with 19 bases between. The CDR3 extends over 14 amino acids. The germline gives CDR1 LNHDA, CDR2 SQIVND (reference sequence). The CDR3 loop reads CANLELQEGTEAFF. The CDR3 DNA follows: TGTGCCAACCTCGAACTACAGGAGGGCACTGAAGCTTTCTTT. Supplemented by reference TRBV19 and TRBJ1-1, the full variable domain reads DGGITQSPKYLFRKEGQNVTLSCEQNLNHDAMYWYRQDPGQGLRLIYYSQIVNDFQKGDIAEGYSVSREKKESFPLTVTSAQKNPTAFYLCANLELQEGTEAFFGQGTRLTVV.

CDR3 sequence (DNA): TGTGCCAGTAGTATGGTGCCCTACAATGAGCAGTTCTTC. Protein product: CASSMVPYNEQFF. The chain links TRBV19 to TRBJ2-1, with no clear D. This CDR3 is built from 13 residues. Germline loops: CDR1 LNHDA, CDR2 SQIVND (reference sequence). Trimming shortened V by 3 bases and J by 2 bases, and 5 bases separated the two germline ends.

This rearrangement joins TRBV5-1 to TRBJ2-1; 9 bases are a match to TRBD2. V lost 0 bases and J lost 0; bases outside the gene matches: 13. The CDR3 runs 20 residues. Germline V lookup: CDR1 SGHRS, CDR2 YFSETQ. The CDR3 nucleotides are TGCGCCAGCAGCTTGGCCGACGAGACTAGCGGTCCACACTCCTACAATGAGCAGTTCTTC. Translated, it gives CASSLADETSGPHSYNEQFF.

The CDR3 region is CASNRQGAGQPQHF. CDR3 sequence (DNA): TGTGCCAGCAACCGTCAGGGGGCAGGACAGCCCCAGCATTTT. The chain employs TRBV2 and TRBJ1-5, with 8 bases that match TRBD1. The trim removed 7 bases at V and 7 bases at J, leaving 9 bases unmatched. Germline CDR1 SNHLY, CDR2 FYNNEI. The CDR3 spans 14 residues.

This sequence joins TRBV5-1 and TRBJ1-2; the match to TRBD1 covers 8 bases. Trimming cost V 4 bases and J 4 bases; bases outside gene matches: 6. This CDR3 has 14 amino acids. CDR1 and CDR2 from the germline V gene are SGHRS and YFSETQ. Written as DNA, the CDR3 is TGCGCCAGCAGCCCAGGACAGGGTGTCTATGGCTACACCTTC. Amino acid sequence: CASSPGQGVYGYTF.